This record covers a single T cell receptor (beta chain). This record belongs to a study of blood T cell repertoires in COVID-19. On the study more broadly: The study drew acute and convalescent COVID-19 samples from the United States, Italy and Spain.

The repertoire was sequenced with immunoSEQ multiplex PCR; TCRdb's copy has only in-frame clones and lacks some. The sample comprises around 180,000 clones, approximately 85% of which are singletons, and roughly 9.2% rests with the top ten. CDR1 is MNHEY, CDR2 SMNVEV, per germline (reference sequence). This CDR3 region has 15 residues. V dropped 1 base and J dropped 0 bases, with 9 bases sitting between them. The sequenced sample was peripheral blood. This TCR derives from an elderly woman with acute or convalescent COVID-19. The chain recombines TRBV27 with TRBJ1-1; D gene uncertain. The CDR3 spells CASSLFADLNTEAFF. CDR3 DNA sequence: TGTGCCAGCAGTTTATTCGCAGATCTGAACACTGAAGCTTTCTTT.